This is a list of T cell receptor beta chains from one sample in a study of blood T cell repertoires in COVID-19. Clones were read by immunoSEQ multiplex PCR, and TCRdb kept only the in-frame ones, dropping some. In the table there are some 300,000 clones, under 90% of which are singletons. Sequenced: PBMCs or T cells enriched from blood (not recorded which). The receptors come from a woman in her twenties or thirties who had recovered from COVID-19. CDR3s include the opening cysteine and the closing phenylalanine or tryptophan. D genes are given only for firm matches. Clone size is given for some rows only: seen once, a few or many times, or a class if the clone is expanded.

DNA,CDR3,D,J,V,size
TGCGCCAGCAGCTTGGGGACAGGGTATCAGCCCCAGCATTTT,CASSLGTGYQPQHF,TRBD1,TRBJ1-5,TRBV5-1,.
TGTGCCAGTAGTAATAACAGAGCTAACTATGGCTACACCTTC,CASSNNRANYGYTF,.,TRBJ1-2,TRBV19,once
TGCGCCAGCAGTCAGCTAGCGGGAATGGAGCTGTTTTTT,CASSQLAGMELFF,TRBD2,TRBJ2-2,TRBV5-1,once
TGTGCCAGCAGCTTCCGCGGAGGAATGATAAACACTGAAGCTTTCTTT,CASSFRGGMINTEAFF,.,TRBJ1-1,TRBV6-2/TRBV6-3,.
TGCGCCAGCAGCTTGGTCTCGGGCTACGAGCAGTACTTC,CASSLVSGYEQYF,.,TRBJ2-7,TRBV5-1,.
TGTGCCAGCAGCCCCCCTAGCGGGTACTCCTACGAGCAGTACTTC,CASSPPSGYSYEQYF,TRBD2,TRBJ2-7,TRBV7-9,.
TGTGCCAGCAGCCCCGGACCGACTAGTGATTACGAGCAGTACTTC,CASSPGPTSDYEQYF,.,TRBJ2-7,TRBV5-6,.
TGTGCCAGTAGTATCGGTCAGGGCCACACTGAAGCTTTCTTT,CASSIGQGHTEAFF,.,TRBJ1-1,TRBV19,.
TGTGCCAGCAGCCCAGGGGGGAGCGGGAGGCCGGGCAACTACGAGCAGTACTTC,CASSPGGSGRPGNYEQYF,TRBD2,TRBJ2-7,TRBV7-2,.
TGTGCCAGCACTAGCGGGGAGACCTACGAGCAGTACTTC,CASTSGETYEQYF,TRBD2,TRBJ2-7,TRBV6-6,.
TGTGCCAGCAGTGAGGGGGACAGGGAATCGAGTGGCTACACCTTC,CASSEGDRESSGYTF,TRBD1,TRBJ1-2,TRBV6-4,.
TGTGCCAGCTCACCACAACGGGATGAAAAACTGTTTTTT,CASSPQRDEKLFF,.,TRBJ1-4,TRBV18,.
TGTGCCAGCAACATACAGGGGCCCTTAGTCTATGGCTACACCTTC,CASNIQGPLVYGYTF,TRBD1,TRBJ1-2,TRBV5-6,.
TGCGCCAGCAGCCCTCTGAGCGGGGACATCAATGAGCAGTTCTTC,CASSPLSGDINEQFF,.,TRBJ2-1,TRBV4-3,.
TGTGCCAGCAGCGCAGCGACAGGGCCCAACTATGGCTACACCTTC,CASSAATGPNYGYTF,.,TRBJ1-2,TRBV21-1,.
TGCGCCAGCACCTCGGGACTCAAAGAGACCCAGTACTTC,CASTSGLKETQYF,.,TRBJ2-5,TRBV5-1,.
TGCAGCGTTGTTTATGGGACAGGGCAACAAGAGACCCAGTACTTC,CSVVYGTGQQETQYF,TRBD1,TRBJ2-5,TRBV29-1,few
TGTGCCAGCGGGAGGGAGGCCTACAATGAGCAGTTCTTC,CASGREAYNEQFF,TRBD2,TRBJ2-1,TRBV6-5,.
TGTGCCAGCAATTCGGTACCGGGGGCTTTCTTT,CASNSVPGAFF,.,TRBJ1-1,TRBV6-5,.
TGTGCCACCGGTAGCGGCCACACAGATACGCAGTATTTT,CATGSGHTDTQYF,.,TRBJ2-3,TRBV19,once
TGTGCCAGCAGCCTCGACAGGGAAACTGAAGCTTTCTTT,CASSLDRETEAFF,TRBD1,TRBJ1-1,TRBV3-1/TRBV3-2,.
TGCGCCAGCAGGGGGAGCTCCTATAATTCACCCCTCCACTTT,CASRGSSYNSPLHF,.,TRBJ1-6,TRBV5-1,.
TGTGCCAGCAGCCAAGAGCTGGGGGCGAATTCACCCCTCCACTTT,CASSQELGANSPLHF,.,TRBJ1-6,TRBV4-2,few
TGTGCCAGCAGTATCCCACCTAGCGGGAGGGGTAGGCATGAGCAGTTCTTC,CASSIPPSGRGRHEQFF,TRBD2,TRBJ2-1,TRBV7-9,.
TGTGCCAGCAGTGAACCCCGGGACAGCGAGGGCTATGGCTACACCTTC,CASSEPRDSEGYGYTF,TRBD1,TRBJ1-2,TRBV6-1,once
TGTGCCAGCTCACCGACCGGGACAGGGCTCTTGGCTGGGGCCAACGTCCTGACTTTC,CASSPTGTGLLAGANVLTF,TRBD1,TRBJ2-6,TRBV18,few
TGTGCCAGCAGCCTCAAGACAGGGAACTATGGCTACACCTTC,CASSLKTGNYGYTF,TRBD1,TRBJ1-2,TRBV7-2,.
TGTGCCAGCTCACCAAGGACTAGCGGGAGTAAATTCACCGGGGAGCTGTTTTTT,CASSPRTSGSKFTGELFF,TRBD2,TRBJ2-2,TRBV18,.
TGTGCCAGCAGTCCGGGACTCCGCACAGATACGCAGTATTTT,CASSPGLRTDTQYF,.,TRBJ2-3,TRBV11-2,once
TGCGCCAGCAGCTTGGGGGGACAGTTCCAAGAGACCCAGTACTTC,CASSLGGQFQETQYF,TRBD1,TRBJ2-5,TRBV5-1,.
TGTGCCAGCTCACCAGCCAGGGGAACGGGCGAGCAGTACTTC,CASSPARGTGEQYF,.,TRBJ2-7,TRBV18,once
TGCGCCAGCAGCATTCCCACAGCGGTCACTGAAGCTTTCTTT,CASSIPTAVTEAFF,.,TRBJ1-1,TRBV5-1,.